Reported below is one TCR beta chain. This clone was found once. The clone's antigen remains unknown. Within one base of it there is no much larger clone, and no base qualities were kept. Genomic DNA was extracted from the sorted cells using the QIAGEN blood and tissue kit and was quantified on a NanoDrop 1000. The immunoSEQ platform deep sequenced and quantified TCR alpha and beta chains by multiplex PCR of genomic DNA. In the paper's pipeline: IMGT gene and region definitions were used to annotate TCR sequences. Out-of-frame rearrangements served as a stand-in for the preselection repertoire and were compared with in-frame clonotypes. The iCHAO1 estimator provided with the immunoSEQ platform was used to estimate repertoire size. A Gini index, which is based on the Lorenz curve, was applied to in-frame amino acid clonotypes to measure clonal inequality. Shared clonotypes were counted with the intersect function of the R package tcR, and similarity was scored with the Jaccard index. Frequencies of V, J and V-J usage were subjected to principal component analysis with the R prcomp function, without normalization. Here the immuneACCESS table is served through TCRdb, limited to in-frame sequences with V and J called. Missing clones are a known gap in these copies; in checked studies unresolved V genes cover under half, and the rest lacks a known reason. The V and J calls and clone size were taken over from that table, and D and trimming were inferred from the DNA. Within this sample are more than 55,000 clones, with about 94% of them counted one time only. The ten largest clonotypes hold 18% of the sample.

Fluorescence-activated cell sorting was used to pull naive CD4 T cells, meaning cells that were CD45RO-negative and CD62L-positive, out of the PBMCs. About 50 ml of fresh peripheral blood was drawn per donor, and PBMCs were isolated by Ficoll density centrifugation. Sorting was performed on a FACSAria III instrument, with purity above 95% for all samples. This sample is drawn from a study of human versus mouse CDR3 diversity and MHC coevolution (dated by TCRdb to the late 2010s). Looking at the study overall: According to reports, the immunoSEQ assay detects one in 200,000 T cells and minimizes multiplex PCR amplification bias. Valid reads per sample ranged from about 0.6 x 10^7 to 1.6 x 10^7 across mouse and human samples. Human naive CD4 T cell repertoires were used as a reference for TCR selection on multiple MHC II alleles and were compared with human-TCR-locus transgenic mice carrying single MHC II. The human cohort was made up of three healthy volunteer blood donors, who at collection were aged 30 to 40, 40 to 50 and 60 to 69, one donor in each range.

The paper as a whole reports these results and caveats: Among all compared groups, two of the three human donors had the lowest clonal inequality scores. On average, more CDR3 deletions and insertions were observed in humans than in mice, indicating greater exonuclease and TdT activity. Because human T cells were selected on several MHC II alleles, repertoire diversity was not considered directly comparable between humans and mice. The largest TCR beta repertoire, around 1.7 million clonotypes, was estimated by iCHAO1 for humans, a finding likely attributable to selection by multiple MHC II molecules.

Sequencing was carried out using naive CD4+ T cells from blood. This sample's cell subset or site label indicates: CD45RO-negative CD62L-positive naive CD4 T cells. This clonotype was sampled from a person in their sixties or seventies in good health.

The CDR3 sequence is CASSSRQPVYGYTF. The bases read TGTGCCAGTAGTAGCAGACAGCCTGTCTATGGCTACACCTTC. Recombination connected TRBV19 to TRBJ1-2; possibly the D gene is TRBD1, per 5 matching bases. Trimming takes 4 bases from V and 4 bases from J, and the germline ends sit 13 bases apart. As encoded in the germline V gene (reference sequence), CDR1 is LNHDA while CDR2 is SQIVND. Taken from cysteine to phenylalanine, the CDR3 has 14 residues. The read is trimmed to its CDR3 DNA, 42 bases read in frame from base 1. The CDR3, completed at both ends by the reference TRBV19 and TRBJ1-2 genes, gives the full variable domain DGGITQSPKYLFRKEGQNVTLSCEQNLNHDAMYWYRQDPGQGLRLIYYSQIVNDFQKGDIAEGYSVSREKKESFPLTVTSAQKNPTAFYLCASSSRQPVYGYTFGSGTRLTVV.